Below, 26 T cell receptor beta chains from the same sample are listed, as sequenced in a study of T cell responses to AZD1222 COVID-19 vaccine. Data came from immunoSEQ multiplex PCR; TCRdb stores just in-frame clones and leaves some out. The sample has approximately 89,000 clones, about 88% seen once; the top ten hold 2.5% to 3.5%. This specimen was peripheral blood, taken on day 0 of AZD1222 vaccination. All receptors come from an adult in good health.

This rearrangement joins TRBV29-1 to TRBJ2-7; D tentatively fits TRBD1 or TRBD2 (5 bases each). Trimming cost V 6 bases and J 9 bases, with 18 bases left between them. Germline CDR1 SQVTM, CDR2 ANQGSEA. The CDR3 runs to 12 residues. This chain's CDR3 is CSVELQGVWQYF. The DNA for the CDR3 is TGCAGCGTCGAACTGCAGGGAGTGTGGCAGTACTTC.

The rearrangement links TRBV29-1 to TRBJ2-5; no definite D call. The CDR3 has 11 amino acids. Germline lookup yields CDR1 SQVTM and CDR2 ANQGSEA. Trimming took off 4 bases at V and 5 bases at J, with 8 bases between the two ends. CDR3 residues: CSVGVQETQYF. In DNA, the CDR3 is TGCAGCGTTGGGGTTCAGGAGACCCAGTACTTC.

The chain links TRBV6-5 to TRBJ2-1; 8 positions agree with TRBD2. V lost 4 bases and J lost 9; bases outside the gene matches: 11. This CDR3 is 15 amino acids long. Germline CDR1 reads MNHEY; CDR2 reads SVGAGI. CDR3 bases: TGTGCCAGCAGTTCTCATCGGGGACTAGGGATTGAGCAGTTCTTC. Its translation: CASSSHRGLGIEQFF.

This rearrangement joins TRBV6-6 to TRBJ2-2; D is perhaps TRBD1 (6 bases). Germline V gene sequence: CDR1 MNHNY, CDR2 SVGAGI (reference sequence). The CDR3 spans 14 residues. Trimming cost V 0 bases and J 6 bases, with 8 bases left between them. The CDR3 bases are TGTGCCAGCAGTTACTCTCAGGGGTCCGGGGAGCTGTTTTTT. This encodes CASSYSQGSGELFF.

The CDR3 here is CASQQVKNTEAFF. The CDR3 bases are TGTGCCAGCCAACAGGTCAAAAACACTGAAGCTTTCTTT. The genes are TRBV7-9 and TRBJ1-1; D perhaps matches TRBD1 (5 bases). Germline V gene data show CDR1 as SEHNR and CDR2 as FQNEAQ (reference sequence). V was clipped by 8 bases and J by 2 bases, with 12 bases between them. This CDR3 is 13 amino acids long.

The chain employs TRBV28 and TRBJ1-5; 8 bases line up with TRBD1. V dropped 5 bases and J dropped 2; count of bases not matched to a gene: 5. The germline gives CDR1 MDHEN, CDR2 SYDVKM. The CDR3 sequence is 15 residues long. The CDR3 bases are TGTGCCAGCAGTCCCTTGGACAGGGGCAATCAGCCCCAGCATTTT. This gives the protein CASSPLDRGNQPQHF.

The V and J genes are TRBV5-1 and TRBJ1-1; D call uncertain. Germline-derived CDR1 and CDR2 are SGHRS and YFSETQ. V was trimmed by 1 base and J by 1 base, leaving 8 bases between them. The CDR3 is 14 residues long. CDR3 protein: CASSLWAGNTEAFF. As DNA, the CDR3 is TGCGCCAGCAGCTTGTGGGCAGGGAACACTGAAGCTTTCTTT.

The gene calls are TRBV20-1 and TRBJ2-5; D not resolved. V was trimmed by 3 bases and J by 5 bases, leaving 7 bases between them. Looked up from germline, CDR1 is DFQATT and CDR2 is SNEGSKA (reference sequence). The CDR3 loop spans 11 amino acids. The CDR3 sequence is CSASKEETQYF. The CDR3 DNA is TGCAGTGCTAGCAAGGAGGAGACCCAGTACTTC.

This chain uses TRBV6-6 with TRBJ2-3, with 9 positions matching TRBD2. This CDR3 is built from 15 residues. The J segment lost 4 bases and the V segment lost 6 bases, leaving 8 bases of the junction unmatched. CDR1 MNHNY and CDR2 SVGAGI come from the germline V gene (reference sequence). The CDR3 region is CASSPGQRGADTQYF. The CDR3 DNA follows: TGTGCCAGCAGCCCCGGGCAGCGGGGGGCAGATACGCAGTATTTT.

The rearrangement uses TRBV10-1 and TRBJ2-3; D remains unclear. The germline V and J ends were trimmed by 2 bases and 0 bases, with 6 bases remaining between them. The CDR3 runs 14 residues. CDR1 is WNHNN, CDR2 SYGVQD, per germline (reference sequence). This CDR3 is CASSEARSTDTQYF. The CDR3, as DNA: TGCGCCAGCAGTGAGGCTCGTAGCACAGATACGCAGTATTTT.

The chain combines TRBV7-2 with TRBJ1-1; TRBD1 aligns across 8 bases. Germline loops: CDR1 SGHTA, CDR2 FQGNSA. The CDR3 extends over 14 amino acids. Unmatched junction bases numbered 4, after V lost 2 bases and J lost 5 bases. The CDR3 region has the DNA TGTGCCAGCAGCTTATCAGGGGGCTGGACTGAAGCTTTCTTT. Translation: CASSLSGGWTEAFF.

The chain employs TRBV18 and TRBJ1-1; 8 bases are a match to TRBD1. CDR3 length: 17 amino acids. J lost 1 base, V lost 4 bases, and 11 bases had no gene match. Per the germline V gene, CDR1 is KGHSH and CDR2 is LQKENI. CDR3 residues: CASSRSIGTGQNTEAFF. CDR3 DNA: TGTGCCAGCTCACGAAGCATCGGGACAGGACAGAACACTGAAGCTTTCTTT.

The chain has TRBV3-1 (or the pseudogene TRBV3-2) and TRBJ1-6; no clear D. The CDR3 is 16 amino acids. Looked up from germline, CDR1 is LGHDT and CDR2 is YNNKEL (reference sequence). Between the trimmed V and J ends, which lost 3 bases and 0 bases, there was a span of 9 bases. CDR3 in amino acids: CASSQAGSSYNSPLHF. CDR3 coding DNA: TGTGCCAGCAGCCAGGCGGGGAGCTCCTATAATTCACCCCTCCACTTT.

This chain joins TRBV9 and TRBJ1-2; D uncertain. The CDR3 spans 14 residues. Trimming removed 3 bases from V and 2 bases from J, with 11 bases in between. Germline V CDR1 and CDR2: SGDLS, YYNGEE. This CDR3 reads CASSGVGFNYGYTF. CDR3 DNA: TGTGCCAGCAGCGGGGTGGGCTTCAACTATGGCTACACCTTC. The variable domain in full, with the rest retrieved from reference TRBV9 and TRBJ1-2, is DSGVTQTPKHLITATGQRVTLRCSPRSGDLSVYWYQQSLDQGLQFLIQYYNGEERAKGNILERFSAQQFPDLHSELNLSSLELGDSALYFCASSGVGFNYGYTFGSGTRLTVV.

This chain joins TRBV19 and TRBJ1-4, with TRBD1 identical over 7 bases. CDR3 length: 13 amino acids. The V and J ends lost 5 bases and 14 bases, in that order; junction bases with no gene match: 11. The germline gives CDR1 LNHDA, CDR2 SQIVND (reference sequence). Here the CDR3 reads CASSPGWGQFLFF. CDR3 sequence (DNA): TGTGCCAGTAGTCCAGGGTGGGGACAGTTCCTGTTTTTT.

The CDR3 DNA is TGTGCCAGCAGTCTTGCAGGGCCCACTGAAGCTTTCTTT. Translated, it gives CASSLAGPTEAFF. This chain joins TRBV12-3 or TRBV12-4 and TRBJ1-1; TRBD1 is a possible D gene (5 bases). The CDR3 is 13 residues long. V was clipped by 5 bases and J by 4 bases, with 11 bases between them.

The rearrangement uses TRBV2 and TRBJ1-1; D not resolved. The CDR3 totals 11 residues. In germline, CDR1 is SNHLY, CDR2 FYNNEI. Trimming removed 4 bases at V and 7 bases at J, with 7 bases between. CDR3 in amino acids: CASSGGGEAFF. Written as DNA, the CDR3 is TGTGCCAGCAGTGGCGGAGGTGAAGCTTTCTTT.

This chain connects TRBV11-3 to TRBJ2-7, with 8 bases that match TRBD1. CDR1 SGHNT and CDR2 YENEEA come from the germline V gene. This CDR3 comprises 14 residues. V shed 6 bases, J shed 7 bases, and the junction held 11 bases outside the gene matches. The CDR3: CASRFGTGVFEQYF. The CDR3 bases are TGTGCCAGCAGATTCGGGACAGGCGTCTTTGAGCAGTACTTC. Filled out from reference TRBV11-3 and TRBJ2-7, the complete variable domain reads EAGVVQSPRYKIIEKKQPVAFWCNPISGHNTLYWYLQNLGQGPELLIRYENEEAVDDSQLPKDRFSAERLKGVDSTLKIQPAELGDSAVYLCASRFGTGVFEQYFGPGTRLTVT.

V usage is TRBV14 and J usage is TRBJ1-1, with 7 bases that match TRBD1. The germline V gene encodes CDR1 SGHDN and CDR2 FVKESK. The J segment lost 1 base and the V segment lost 4 bases, leaving 6 bases of the junction unmatched. CDR3 length equals 15 residues. The CDR3 nucleotides read TGTGCCAGCAGCCGTCGACAGGGTAGGAACACTGAAGCTTTCTTT. The encoded protein is CASSRRQGRNTEAFF. The full variable domain, in which reference TRBV14 and TRBJ1-1 provide the parts outside the CDR3, is EAGVTQFPSHSVIEKGQTVTLRCDPISGHDNLYWYRRVMGKEIKFLLHFVKESKQDESGMPNNRFLAERTGGTYSTLKVQPAELEDSGVYFCASSRRQGRNTEAFFGQGTRLTVV.

This clone has just a few counts. The chain carries TRBV18 and TRBJ2-3; perhaps TRBD2 as D (5 bases). V gave up 2 bases and J gave up 5 bases, with 11 bases separating them. The CDR3 covers 14 residues. CDR1 and CDR2 (germline): KGHSH, LQKENI. DNA of the CDR3: TGTGCCAGCTCACCAGTCGGGATGAGAGATACGCAGTATTTT. Translation gives CASSPVGMRDTQYF.

The rearrangement uses TRBV7-8 and TRBJ1-2, with D possibly matching TRBD1 (6 bases). Deletions cut 2 bases from V and 5 bases from J, with 15 bases between. The CDR3 runs to 15 residues. Germline V lookup: CDR1 SGHVS, CDR2 FQNEAQ. The CDR3 DNA follows: TGTGCCAGCAGCTTATTTAGGGACAACAAATATGGCTACACCTTC. Its translation: CASSLFRDNKYGYTF. The variable domain in full, completed from reference TRBV7-8 and TRBJ1-2, reads GAGVSQSPRYKVAKRGQDVALRCDPISGHVSLFWYQQALGQGPEFLTYFQNEAQLDKSGLPSDRFFAERPEGSVSTLKIQRTQQEDSAVYLCASSLFRDNKYGYTFGSGTRLTVV.

A few counts support this clone. V is TRBV7-8 and J is TRBJ2-7; D gene unclear. Between the trimmed V and J ends, which lost 4 bases and 1 base, there was a span of 8 bases. Per germline, CDR1 SGHVS and CDR2 FQNEAQ. This CDR3 has 13 amino acids. Here the CDR3 reads CASSSLRSYEQYF. The CDR3 DNA reads TGTGCCAGCAGCTCCTTACGATCCTACGAGCAGTACTTC.

The chain has TRBV30 and TRBJ2-2; 7 bases align to TRBD1. Germline CDR1 is GTSNPN and CDR2 is SVGIG (reference sequence). With 4 bases clipped from V and 0 bases from J, the junction kept 5 bases outside the gene matches. The CDR3 loop spans 15 amino acids. The CDR3 coding sequence is TGTGCCTGGAACAGGGGACAGACGAACACCGGGGAGCTGTTTTTT. Its protein is CAWNRGQTNTGELFF.

The chain recombines TRBV15 with TRBJ2-1; the D is unclear. V dropped 8 bases and J dropped 7 bases, with 9 bases sitting between them. The germline CDR1 and CDR2 sequences are LNHNV and YYDKDF (reference sequence). CDR3 length equals 11 residues. The CDR3 sequence is CATAYRNEQFF. For the CDR3, the DNA is TGTGCCACCGCATACAGAAATGAGCAGTTCTTC.

The rearrangement uses TRBV9 and TRBJ2-3; perhaps TRBD2 as D (5 bases). Germline V gene lookup returns CDR1 SGDLS and CDR2 YYNGEE. The CDR3 has 15 residues. V lost 0 bases and J lost 1, with 9 bases in between. The CDR3: CASSVEGSGTDTQYF. CDR3 nucleotides: TGTGCCAGCAGCGTAGAGGGTAGCGGCACAGATACGCAGTATTTT.

In this sample, this clone turned up once. V gene TRBV21-1 combines with J gene TRBJ2-7; the table's D call of TRBD2 was not tested on the DNA. TRBV21-1 is termed a pseudogene. The CDR3 has 13 residues. CDR3 coding DNA: TGTGCCAGCAGGCCCTTCTGCGGCCACGAGCAGTACTTC. Amino acid sequence: CASRPFCGHEQYF.